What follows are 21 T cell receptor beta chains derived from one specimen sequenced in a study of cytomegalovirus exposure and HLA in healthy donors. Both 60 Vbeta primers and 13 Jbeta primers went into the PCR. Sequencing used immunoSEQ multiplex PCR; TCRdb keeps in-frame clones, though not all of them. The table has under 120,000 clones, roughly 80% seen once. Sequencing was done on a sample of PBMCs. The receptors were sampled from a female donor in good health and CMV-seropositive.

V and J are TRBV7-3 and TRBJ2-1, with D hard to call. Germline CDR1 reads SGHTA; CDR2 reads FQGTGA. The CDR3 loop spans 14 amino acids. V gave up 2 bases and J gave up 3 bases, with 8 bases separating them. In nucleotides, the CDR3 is TGTGCCAGCAGCTTAGGCTACAGCTACAATGAGCAGTTCTTC. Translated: CASSLGYSYNEQFF.

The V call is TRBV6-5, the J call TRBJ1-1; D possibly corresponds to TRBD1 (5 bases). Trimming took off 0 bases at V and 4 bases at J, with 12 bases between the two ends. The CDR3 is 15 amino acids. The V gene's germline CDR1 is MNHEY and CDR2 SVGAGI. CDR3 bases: TGTGCCAGCAGTTACTCGCCCAGGGAGGGCACTGAAGCTTTCTTT. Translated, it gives CASSYSPREGTEAFF.

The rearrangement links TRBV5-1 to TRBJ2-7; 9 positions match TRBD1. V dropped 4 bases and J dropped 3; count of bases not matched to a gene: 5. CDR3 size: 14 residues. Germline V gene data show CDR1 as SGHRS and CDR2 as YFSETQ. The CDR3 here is CASSGGQGGYEQYF. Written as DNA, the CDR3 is TGCGCCAGCAGCGGGGGACAGGGAGGCTACGAGCAGTACTTC.

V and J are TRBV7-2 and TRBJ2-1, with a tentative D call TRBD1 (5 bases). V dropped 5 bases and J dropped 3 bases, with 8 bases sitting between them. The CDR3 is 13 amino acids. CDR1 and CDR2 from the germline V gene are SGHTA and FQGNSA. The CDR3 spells CASSQDSYNEQFF. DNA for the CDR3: TGTGCCAGCAGCCAAGACAGCTACAATGAGCAGTTCTTC.

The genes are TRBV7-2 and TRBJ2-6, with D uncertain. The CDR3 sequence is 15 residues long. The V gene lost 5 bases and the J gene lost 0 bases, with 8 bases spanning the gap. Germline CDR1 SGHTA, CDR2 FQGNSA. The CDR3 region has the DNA TGTGCCAGCAGCCCAGACAACTCTGGGGCCAACGTCCTGACTTTC. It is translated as CASSPDNSGANVLTF. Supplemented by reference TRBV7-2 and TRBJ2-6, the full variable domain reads GAGVSQSPSNKVTEKGKDVELRCDPISGHTALYWYRQSLGQGLEFLIYFQGNSAPDKSGLPSDRFSAERTGGSVSTLTIQRTQQEDSAVYLCASSPDNSGANVLTFGAGSRLTVL.

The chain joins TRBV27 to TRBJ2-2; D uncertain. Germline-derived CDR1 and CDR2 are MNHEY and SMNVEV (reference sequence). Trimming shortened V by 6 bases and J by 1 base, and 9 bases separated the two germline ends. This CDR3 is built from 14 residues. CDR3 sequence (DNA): TGTGCCAGCAGCCATAGACAGAACACCGGGGAGCTGTTTTTT. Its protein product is CASSHRQNTGELFF.

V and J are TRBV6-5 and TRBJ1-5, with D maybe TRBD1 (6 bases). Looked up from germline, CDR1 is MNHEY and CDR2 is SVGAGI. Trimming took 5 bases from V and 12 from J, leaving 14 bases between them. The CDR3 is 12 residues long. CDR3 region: CASSPPRGNQHF. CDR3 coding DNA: TGTGCCAGCAGTCCCCCCAGGGGAAACCAGCATTTT.

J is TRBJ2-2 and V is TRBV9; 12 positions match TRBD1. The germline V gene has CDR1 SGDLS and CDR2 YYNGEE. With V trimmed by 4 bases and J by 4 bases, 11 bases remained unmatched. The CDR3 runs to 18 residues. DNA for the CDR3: TGTGCCAGCAGCTTTCCCCGGGACAGGGGGCTGCGCACCGGGGAGCTGTTTTTT. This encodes CASSFPRDRGLRTGELFF.

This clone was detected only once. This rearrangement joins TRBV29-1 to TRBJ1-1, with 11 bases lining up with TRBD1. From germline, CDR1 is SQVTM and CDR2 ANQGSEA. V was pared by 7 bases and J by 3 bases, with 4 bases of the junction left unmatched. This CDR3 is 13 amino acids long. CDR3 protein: CSGGQGADTEAFF. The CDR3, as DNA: TGCAGCGGAGGACAGGGGGCGGACACTGAAGCTTTCTTT. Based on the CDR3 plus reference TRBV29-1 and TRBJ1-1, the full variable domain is SAVISQKPSRDICQRGTSLTIQCQVDSQVTMMFWYRQQPGQSLTLIATANQGSEATYESGFVIDKFPISRPNLTFSTLTVSNMSPEDSSIYLCSGGQGADTEAFFGQGTRLTVV.

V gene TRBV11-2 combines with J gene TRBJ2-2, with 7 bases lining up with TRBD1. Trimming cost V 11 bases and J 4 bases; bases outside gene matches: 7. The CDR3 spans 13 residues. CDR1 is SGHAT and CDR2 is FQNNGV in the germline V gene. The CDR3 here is CAGSQGTTGELFF. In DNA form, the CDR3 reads TGTGCCGGATCACAGGGGACCACCGGGGAGCTGTTTTTT.

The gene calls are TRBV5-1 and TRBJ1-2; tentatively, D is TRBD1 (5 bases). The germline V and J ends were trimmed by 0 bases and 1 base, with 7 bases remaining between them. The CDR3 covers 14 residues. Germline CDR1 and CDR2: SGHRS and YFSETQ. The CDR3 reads CASSLVDSNYGYTF. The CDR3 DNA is TGCGCCAGCAGCTTGGTAGACAGTAACTATGGCTACACCTTC.

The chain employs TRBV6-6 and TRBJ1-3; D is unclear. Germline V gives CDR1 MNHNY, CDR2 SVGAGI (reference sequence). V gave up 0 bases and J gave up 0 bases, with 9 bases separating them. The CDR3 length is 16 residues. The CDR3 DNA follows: TGTGCCAGCAGTTACTCGTGGAGTGACTCTGGAAACACCATATATTTT. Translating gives CASSYSWSDSGNTIYF.

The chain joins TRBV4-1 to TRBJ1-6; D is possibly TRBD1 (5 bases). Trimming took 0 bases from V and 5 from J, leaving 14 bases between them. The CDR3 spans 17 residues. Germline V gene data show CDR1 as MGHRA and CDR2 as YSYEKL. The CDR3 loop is CASSQDRSGIDNSPLHF. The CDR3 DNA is TGCGCCAGCAGCCAAGATCGGTCAGGGATCGATAATTCACCCCTCCACTTT.

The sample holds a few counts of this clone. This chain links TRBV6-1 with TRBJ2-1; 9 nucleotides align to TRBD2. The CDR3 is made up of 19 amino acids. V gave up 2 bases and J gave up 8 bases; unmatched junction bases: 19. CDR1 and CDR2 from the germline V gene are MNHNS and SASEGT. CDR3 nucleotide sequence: TGTGCCAGCAGTGAATCTCTTAACTTTTTAGCGGGAGAGGGCGATGAGCAGTTCTTC. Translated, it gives CASSESLNFLAGEGDEQFF.

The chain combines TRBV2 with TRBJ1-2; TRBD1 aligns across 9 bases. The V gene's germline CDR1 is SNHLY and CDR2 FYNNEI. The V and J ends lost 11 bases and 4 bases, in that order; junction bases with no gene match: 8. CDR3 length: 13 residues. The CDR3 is CAGGDRAFYGYTF. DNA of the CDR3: TGTGCCGGGGGGGACAGGGCATTCTATGGCTACACCTTC.

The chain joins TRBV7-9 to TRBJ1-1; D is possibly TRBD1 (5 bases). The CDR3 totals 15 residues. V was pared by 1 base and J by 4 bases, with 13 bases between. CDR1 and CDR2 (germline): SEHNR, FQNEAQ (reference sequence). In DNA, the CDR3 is TGTGCCAGCAGCTTAGAAAGACAGACTCCCACTGAAGCTTTCTTT. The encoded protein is CASSLERQTPTEAFF.

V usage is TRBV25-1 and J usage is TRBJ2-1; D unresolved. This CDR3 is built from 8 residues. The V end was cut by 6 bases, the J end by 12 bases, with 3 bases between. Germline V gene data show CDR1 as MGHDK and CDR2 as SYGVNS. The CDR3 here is CASSVQFF. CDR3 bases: TGTGCCAGCAGCGTGCAGTTCTTC.

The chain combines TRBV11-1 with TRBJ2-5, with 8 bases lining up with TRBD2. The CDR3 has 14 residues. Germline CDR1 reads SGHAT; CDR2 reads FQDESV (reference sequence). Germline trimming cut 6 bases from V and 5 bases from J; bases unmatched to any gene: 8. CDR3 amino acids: CASSLGGARETQYF. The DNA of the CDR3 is TGTGCCAGCAGTCTCGGGGGGGCCAGGGAGACCCAGTACTTC.

CDR3 DNA: TGTGCCAGCTCACGCGAGGGGGCGAATGGCTACACCTTC. Its protein is CASSREGANGYTF. V is TRBV18 and J is TRBJ1-2; the match to TRBD1 covers 7 bases. The CDR3 contains 13 residues. The trim removed 4 bases at V and 6 bases at J, leaving 5 bases unmatched. Germline V gene sequence: CDR1 KGHSH, CDR2 LQKENI. Full variable domain (remainder filled in from reference TRBV18 and TRBJ1-2): NAGVMQNPRHLVRRRGQEARLRCSPMKGHSHVYWYRQLPEEGLKFMVYLQKENIIDESGMPKERFSAEFPKEGPSILRIQQVVRGDSAAYFCASSREGANGYTFGSGTRLTVV.

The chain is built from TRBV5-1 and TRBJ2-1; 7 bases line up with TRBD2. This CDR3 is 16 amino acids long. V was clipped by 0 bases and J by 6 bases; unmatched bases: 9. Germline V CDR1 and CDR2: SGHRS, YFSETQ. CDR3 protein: CASSLGFQGGINEQFF. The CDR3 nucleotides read TGCGCCAGCAGCTTGGGTTTTCAGGGAGGGATCAATGAGCAGTTCTTC.

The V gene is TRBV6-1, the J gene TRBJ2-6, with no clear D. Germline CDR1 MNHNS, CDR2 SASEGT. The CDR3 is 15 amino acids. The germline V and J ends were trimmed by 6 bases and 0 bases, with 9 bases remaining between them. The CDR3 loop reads CASSPKSSGANVLTF. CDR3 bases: TGTGCCAGCAGCCCGAAGAGCTCTGGGGCCAACGTCCTGACTTTC.